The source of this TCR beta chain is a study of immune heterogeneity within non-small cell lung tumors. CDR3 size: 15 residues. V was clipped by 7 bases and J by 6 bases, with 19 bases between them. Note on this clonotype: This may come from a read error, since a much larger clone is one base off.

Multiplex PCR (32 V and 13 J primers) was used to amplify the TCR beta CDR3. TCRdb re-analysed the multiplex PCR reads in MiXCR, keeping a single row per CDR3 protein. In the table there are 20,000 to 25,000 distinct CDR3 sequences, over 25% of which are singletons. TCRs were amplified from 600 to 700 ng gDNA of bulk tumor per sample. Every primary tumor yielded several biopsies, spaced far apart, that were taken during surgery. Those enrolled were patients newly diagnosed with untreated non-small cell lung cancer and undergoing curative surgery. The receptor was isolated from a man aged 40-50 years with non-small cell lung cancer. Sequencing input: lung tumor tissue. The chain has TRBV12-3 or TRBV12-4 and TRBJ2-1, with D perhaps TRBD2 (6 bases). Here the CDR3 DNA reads TGTGCCAGCAAAGGTCTACCGGGAGTGGGCAATGAGCAGTTCTTC. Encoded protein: CASKGLPGVGNEQFF.